Each of the 9 T cell receptor beta chains below was sequenced from the same sample in a study of shared clonotypes between healthy human individuals. Positively selected for CCR7, the CD45RO-negative cells used as naive CD8 cells excluded terminally differentiated effector memory CD45RA+ cells. Using immunoSEQ multiplex PCR, the repertoire was profiled, and TCRdb retains in-frame clones only, with some absent. The repertoire includes about 2,200,000 clones, roughly 91% of them detected once, and roughly 1.8% sits in the top ten. Specimen: naive CD8+ T cells from PBMCs. The receptors stem from a man between 18 and 35 years old in good health. Some clones in this sample may be carry-over from other donors' samples.

This chain joins TRBV9 and TRBJ1-1; TRBD1 aligns across 9 bases. The CDR3 loop spans 14 amino acids. J was trimmed by 6 bases and V by 3 bases; bases with no gene match: 6. CDR1 and CDR2 from the germline V gene are SGDLS and YYNGEE. The CDR3 DNA reads as TGTGCCAGCAGCGCCCGGACAGGGGTAGCTGAAGCTTTCTTT. It specifies CASSARTGVAEAFF.

This clone has a single count. The rearrangement joins TRBV7-9 to TRBJ1-2; D remains ambiguous. V lost 0 bases, J lost 1 base, and 9 bases lay in between. The germline gives CDR1 SEHNR, CDR2 FQNEAQ (reference sequence). The CDR3 loop spans 15 amino acids. The CDR3 region has the DNA TGTGCCAGCAGCTTAGCGTCAGGATTTAACTATGGCTACACCTTC. It encodes CASSLASGFNYGYTF.

The chain uses TRBV15 and TRBJ2-2; D might be TRBD1 (5 bases). Trimming removed 0 bases from V and 4 bases from J, with 15 bases in between. The CDR3 spans 17 residues. Germline V gene data show CDR1 as LNHNV and CDR2 as YYDKDF (reference sequence). As DNA, the CDR3 is TGTGCCACCAGCAGAGATGACGCAGGGCCGGCCACCGGGGAGCTGTTTTTT. It codes for CATSRDDAGPATGELFF.

The chain carries TRBV7-6 and TRBJ1-2; D might be TRBD1 (5 bases). The length of the CDR3 is 15 residues. CDR1 SGHVS and CDR2 FNYEAQ come from the germline V gene. Trimming removed 0 bases at V and 5 bases at J, with 13 bases between. CDR3 DNA sequence: TGTGCCAGCAGCTTAGCTTCGGGGGTAGGGTATGGCTACACCTTC. Amino acid sequence: CASSLASGVGYGYTF.

The chain combines TRBV19 with TRBJ1-1, with D possibly being TRBD1 (5 bases). V dropped 6 bases and J dropped 1 base, with 12 bases sitting between them. Germline CDR1 and CDR2: LNHDA and SQIVND (reference sequence). This CDR3 is 14 amino acids long. CDR3 loop: CASRIRDRNTEAFF. CDR3 in DNA: TGTGCCAGTAGGATCCGGGACCGGAACACTGAAGCTTTCTTT.

The gene calls are TRBV25-1 and TRBJ2-2; 7 positions agree with TRBD1. Germline V gene lookup returns CDR1 MGHDK and CDR2 SYGVNS. The V gene end was trimmed by 5 bases and the J gene end by 3 bases; junction bases not matched to a gene: 15. This CDR3 contains 18 residues. The CDR3: CASSPSTGERWDTGELFF. The CDR3 DNA follows: TGTGCCAGCAGTCCAAGCACAGGGGAGAGGTGGGACACCGGGGAGCTGTTTTTT.

The genes are TRBV13 and TRBJ1-3; perhaps TRBD1 as D (6 bases). The CDR3 has 16 amino acids. In germline, CDR1 is PRHDT, CDR2 FYEKMQ (reference sequence). V was clipped by 5 bases and J by 0 bases, with 14 bases between them. The CDR3 bases are TGTGCCAGCAGCGGCAGGGACACCTACTCTGGAAACACCATATATTTT. Its protein product is CASSGRDTYSGNTIYF.

The gene calls are TRBV27 and TRBJ2-5, with TRBD2 matching 12 bases. Germline CDR1 and CDR2: MNHEY and SMNVEV (reference sequence). The CDR3 has 17 amino acids. J lost 5 bases, V lost 6 bases, and 13 bases had no gene match. The CDR3 DNA follows: TGTGCCAGCAGACTAGTACCGGGACTAGCGGGTATTGAGACCCAGTACTTC. This sequence encodes CASRLVPGLAGIETQYF.

The V gene is TRBV5-6, the J gene TRBJ2-7; D perhaps matches TRBD1 (5 bases). V was cut by 4 bases and J by 5 bases, with 10 bases left in between. Germline V gene sequence: CDR1 SGHDT, CDR2 YYEEEE. The CDR3 runs 12 residues. This CDR3 reads CASSHDSDEQYF. The DNA for the CDR3 is TGTGCCAGCAGCCACGACAGCGACGAGCAGTACTTC.